A single sample gave rise to the 2 T cell receptor beta chains below, sequenced in a study of spatial heterogeneity in lung cancer. Stated time point: sample taken at primary tumor resection. Study-wide results and caveats: In tumors, expanded intratumoral alpha and beta TCR counts tracked mutation counts.

No antigen has been assigned to these receptors. TCRdb analysed the 5' RACE reads with MiXCR anew, one entry per CDR3 protein. This sample has 20,000 to 25,000 distinct CDR3 sequences; around 5% occur once, and the top ten carry 9.9%. Material: lung tumor tissue, obtained at surgery. These receptors were collected from a male donor with early-stage non-small cell lung cancer.

At least ten counts were recorded for this clonotype. The chain employs TRBV5-6 and TRBJ2-3; 8 bases fit TRBD1. From germline, CDR1 is SGHDT and CDR2 YYEEEE. The J segment lost 1 base and the V segment lost 3 bases, leaving 4 bases of the junction unmatched. CDR3 length: 15 amino acids. CDR3 bases: TGTGCCAGCAGCTCCCTGGACAGGGGCACAGATACGCAGTATTTT. Translation gives CASSSLDRGTDTQYF.

The chain uses TRBV18 and TRBJ2-3, with D possibly matching TRBD2 (5 bases). Trimming shortened V by 2 bases and J by 2 bases, and 14 bases separated the two germline ends. Germline loops: CDR1 KGHSH, CDR2 LQKENI. The CDR3 has 16 amino acids. The CDR3 reads CASSPSGIWDTDTQYF. The CDR3 region has the DNA TGTGCCAGCTCACCATCGGGGATTTGGGACACAGATACGCAGTATTTT. The variable domain in full, with the rest retrieved from reference TRBV18 and TRBJ2-3, is NAGVMQNPRHLVRRRGQEARLRCSPMKGHSHVYWYRQLPEEGLKFMVYLQKENIIDESGMPKERFSAEFPKEGPSILRIQQVVRGDSAAYFCASSPSGIWDTDTQYFGPGTRLTVL.